This TCR beta chain was captured in a study of a mutant IDH1 vaccine in newly diagnosed glioma. Overall study: Each patient was administered eight vaccinations, scheduled in weeks 1, 3, 5, 7, 11, 15, 19 and 23. There were roughly 62% males and about 38% females among treated patients, whose mean age was about 38 years. The study's findings and limits: Detectable vaccine-induced immune responses arose in almost 95% of patients.

As to time point: week 11, during vaccination. Vaccination used 300 ug of mutant IDH1 20-mer peptide per dose, with topical imiquimod. Remarks on this clone: Its antigen is undetermined.

Libraries were prepared by immunoSEQ multiplex PCR; TCRdb keeps only in-frame clonotypes and omits some of them. The sample carries 120,000 or so clones, around 80% recorded once. The starting material was PBMCs, obtained from a glioma patient whose treatment included an IDH1 peptide vaccine. The TCR sequence derives from a man aged 35-49 years with glioma.

The CDR3 DNA sequence: TGTGCCAGCAGTTATTCTCCACTAGTGGATACGCAGTATTTT. The encoded protein is CASSYSPLVDTQYF. The V and J genes are TRBV6-9 and TRBJ2-3; weak D call: TRBD2 (5 bases). V was trimmed by 0 bases and J by 6 bases, leaving 10 bases between them. The CDR3 extends over 14 amino acids. CDR1 is MNHGY, CDR2 SVAAGI, per germline.